The entry below gives a single TCR beta chain sequence along with its context. Its antigen is still unknown. This specimen comes from a study of vaccination and CD4 T cells after COVID-19. Points from the study as a whole: When vaccine-specific clones from convalescent patients were examined, 304 of 307 were spike mono-reactive.

Positive PCR tests were logged from March through December 2020, ahead of US Alpha, Beta and Delta variants. Germline CDR1 reads MNHEY; CDR2 reads SVGAGI. Trimming stripped 0 bases from V and 2 bases from J, with 11 bases between. This CDR3 is 16 amino acids long. Via MiXCR, TCRdb re-called the PCR reads, giving one row per CDR3 protein. In the table there are some 20,000 distinct CDR3 sequences, around three fifths of which are singletons. The chain employs TRBV6-5 and TRBJ2-1; D ambiguous. This TCR came from a human donor who had recovered from COVID-19. The input for sequencing was CD4+ T cells from blood, taken after SARS-CoV-2 vaccination. The CDR3 sequence is CASSYSPHFPYNEQFF. The CDR3 coding sequence is TGTGCCAGCAGTTACTCACCTCATTTCCCCTACAATGAGCAGTTCTTC.